A single sample gave rise to the 30 T cell receptor beta chains below, sequenced in a study of blood T cells in healthy people across ages. Through a sample-barcoded 5' primer and a J-beta primer mix, a second PCR was run for roughly 6 to 12 cycles. One entry per CDR3 protein results from TCRdb running MiXCR on the 5' RACE reads. The sample holds 650,000 to 1,000,000 distinct CDR3 sequences, about 36% seen once. Material for sequencing was blood. The receptors originated from a man aged 18 to 29 in good health.

This chain joins TRBV4-3 and TRBJ1-2; the D gene is possibly TRBD1 (5 bases). This CDR3 is built from 15 residues. Trimming shortened V by 3 bases and J by 4 bases, and 15 bases separated the two germline ends. CDR1 is LGHNA and CDR2 is YSLEER in the germline V gene. CDR3 DNA sequence: TGCGCCAGCAGCCAGGCGAGGGGTCTCAGCTATGGCTACACCTTC. Protein sequence: CASSQARGLSYGYTF.

Comment on this clonotype: Compared with germline, one end of the junction differs, possibly owing to a read error. J is TRBJ2-3 and V is TRBV7-9; D remains ambiguous. CDR3 length: 12 amino acids. Germline lookup yields CDR1 SEHNR and CDR2 FQNEAQ (reference sequence). This CDR3 reads CTSSLRSDTQYF. The CDR3 region has the DNA TGTACCAGCAGCTTACGATCAGATACGCAGTATTTT.

The V gene is TRBV12-3 or TRBV12-4, the J gene TRBJ1-5; no clear D gene. This CDR3 spans 16 amino acids. Between the trimmed V and J ends, which lost 5 bases and 2 bases, there was a span of 16 bases. DNA of the CDR3: TGTGCCAGCAGTCCTCTTGATACCAGCGGCAATCAGCCCCAGCATTTT. Translation gives CASSPLDTSGNQPQHF.

As concerns this clonotype: A much more abundant neighbour one base away suggests this may be a read error. As DNA, the CDR3 is TGTGCCAGCAGCCCCGCCTTGACAGGGTACTACGTGCAGTACTTC. This sequence encodes CASSPALTGYYVQYF. The V gene is TRBV7-9, the J gene TRBJ2-7, with TRBD1 identical over 7 bases. Germline CDR1 SEHNR, CDR2 FQNEAQ (reference sequence). This CDR3 is built from 15 residues.

This clonotype was counted between two and nine times. The chain joins TRBV30 to TRBJ1-1; no definite D call. The CDR3 has 13 amino acids. Germline CDR1 is GTSNPN and CDR2 is SVGIG (reference sequence). Trimming took 3 bases from V and 7 from J, leaving 15 bases between them. In DNA, the CDR3 is TGTGCCTGGAGGGTTGTCGGTGATCTTGAAGCTTTCTTT. Protein sequence: CAWRVVGDLEAFF.

J is TRBJ2-7 and V is TRBV6-2 or TRBV6-3; D remains unclear. TRBJ2-5 explains the end of the DNA better; the J call may be wrong. The CDR3 has 15 residues. Germline V lookup: CDR1 MNHEY, CDR2 SVGEGT. The CDR3: CASSPTRLRQETQYF. CDR3 nucleotide sequence: TGTGCCAGCAGCCCGACCCGACTCCGTCAAGAGACCCAGTACTTC.

This clonotype was seen a few times. This chain's CDR3 is CASSFGEEQYF. The DNA of the CDR3 is TGTGCCAGCAGCTTTGGCGAAGAGCAGTACTTC. J is TRBJ2-5 and V is TRBV7-8; no clear D gene. The CDR3 spans 11 residues. V lost 3 bases, J lost 11 bases, and 10 bases lay in between. Germline loops: CDR1 SGHVS, CDR2 FQNEAQ. Combining the CDR3 with reference TRBV7-8 and TRBJ2-5 gives the whole variable domain GAGVSQSPRYKVAKRGQDVALRCDPISGHVSLFWYQQALGQGPEFLTYFQNEAQLDKSGLPSDRFFAERPEGSVSTLKIQRTQQEDSAVYLCASSFGEEQYFGPGTRLLVL.

The rearrangement uses TRBV20-1 and TRBJ1-6; D gene unclear. CDR1 is DFQATT, CDR2 SNEGSKA, per germline (reference sequence). The V gene lost 3 bases and the J gene lost 3 bases, with 24 bases spanning the gap. The CDR3 runs to 19 residues. The CDR3 protein is CSARSPGLVGDLYNSPLHF. The CDR3 region has the DNA TGCAGTGCTAGGTCCCCGGGGTTAGTCGGAGACCTCTATAATTCACCCCTCCACTTT.

This clonotype was seen a few times. J is TRBJ1-1 and V is TRBV7-2; D not certain. Per the germline V gene, CDR1 is SGHTA and CDR2 is FQGNSA. The CDR3 spans 14 residues. Trimming cost V 6 bases and J 0 bases, with 11 bases left between them. CDR3 DNA sequence: TGTGCCAGCAGATCTGACAACATGAACACTGAAGCTTTCTTT. Translated, it gives CASRSDNMNTEAFF. Using reference TRBV7-2 and TRBJ1-1 for the parts outside the CDR3, the full variable domain is GAGVSQSPSNKVTEKGKDVELRCDPISGHTALYWYRQSLGQGLEFLIYFQGNSAPDKSGLPSDRFSAERTGGSVSTLTIQRTQQEDSAVYLCASRSDNMNTEAFFGQGTRLTVV.

The V gene is TRBV27, the J gene TRBJ1-1; no clear D gene. Germline assignment: CDR1 MNHEY and CDR2 SMNVEV (reference sequence). There are 15 residues in the CDR3. V shed 5 bases and J shed 3 bases, with 16 bases lying between them. The CDR3 DNA follows: TGTGCCAGCAGTCCCCGTACCGGAAGGGACACTGAAGCTTTCTTT. Translation: CASSPRTGRDTEAFF.

This clonotype was counted between two and nine times. The genes are TRBV11-2 and TRBJ1-2; D ambiguous. The CDR3 length is 15 residues. Germline lookup yields CDR1 SGHAT and CDR2 FQNNGV. The V gene lost 1 base and the J gene lost 4 bases, with 13 bases spanning the gap. The CDR3 DNA reads TGTGCCAGCAGCTTAGCGGGCAGGCCACGCTATGGCTACACCTTC. Translation gives CASSLAGRPRYGYTF.

The chain is built from TRBV9 and TRBJ1-4, with D possibly matching TRBD1 (6 bases). Germline V gene lookup returns CDR1 SGDLS and CDR2 YYNGEE. This CDR3 region has 15 residues. V lost 4 bases and J 8 bases, leaving 18 bases between the germline ends. For the CDR3, the DNA is TGTGCCAGCAGCCAAACAGGGACCGGGAAGGAAAAACTGTTTTTT. Protein product: CASSQTGTGKEKLFF.

This clonotype was counted ten times or more. This chain links TRBV12-3 or TRBV12-4 with TRBJ1-5; D is unclear. V shed 7 bases and J shed 1 base, with 8 bases lying between them. The CDR3 totals 13 residues. The DNA for the CDR3 is TGTGCCAGCACCGCCACAAGCAATCAGCCCCAGCATTTT. Amino acid sequence: CASTATSNQPQHF.

The genes are TRBV6-5 and TRBJ2-2; 15 nucleotides line up with TRBD2. V lost 4 bases to trimming and J lost 7 bases; unmatched junction nucleotides: 7. Germline V gene data show CDR1 as MNHEY and CDR2 as SVGAGI. This CDR3 is built from 17 residues. CDR3 loop: CASSSWTSGGAVGELFF. CDR3 bases: TGTGCCAGCAGTTCCTGGACTAGCGGGGGGGCGGTCGGGGAGCTGTTTTTT.

J is TRBJ2-5 and V is TRBV12-3 or TRBV12-4, with D perhaps assigned TRBD1 or TRBD2 (5 bases each). CDR3 length: 14 amino acids. V was shortened by 6 bases and J by 4 bases, with 15 bases between the two germline ends. CDR3 protein: CASRQTRGRETQYF. The CDR3 nucleotides are TGTGCCAGCAGACAAACTAGGGGCCGAGAGACCCAGTACTTC.

This clonotype has ten or more counts. The V call is TRBV5-1, the J call TRBJ2-1; D gene ambiguous. CDR3 length: 14 residues. The germline V gene has CDR1 SGHRS and CDR2 YFSETQ. The ends were cut back, 0 bases at V and 7 bases at J, with 11 bases in the middle. This CDR3 is CASSLVGADNEQFF. CDR3 DNA: TGCGCCAGCAGCTTGGTGGGCGCGGATAATGAGCAGTTCTTC.

Remarks on this clonotype: Its ends do not fully match the called genes, so a read error is possible. The V gene is TRBV6-6, the J gene TRBJ1-6, with unresolved D. CDR3 length equals 14 residues. CDR1 and CDR2 (germline): MNHNY, SVGAGI (reference sequence). CDR3 DNA sequence: TGTGCCAGCAGTTACGTCCCGGATAATTCACCCCTCCACTTC. Protein: CASSYVPDNSPLHF.

V gene TRBV29-1 combines with J gene TRBJ1-4, with 7 bases fitting TRBD1. V gave up 4 bases and J gave up 4 bases; unmatched junction bases: 9. CDR1 is SQVTM and CDR2 is ANQGSEA in the germline V gene. CDR3 length: 15 residues. CDR3 nucleotides: TGCAGCGTTGTTGGAACAGGGGCGTATAATGAAAAACTGTTTTTT. This translates into CSVVGTGAYNEKLFF.

This chain uses TRBV7-9 with TRBJ2-5, with 7 bases identical to TRBD1. J lost 4 bases, V lost 1 base, and 6 bases had no gene match. Germline V CDR1 and CDR2: SEHNR, FQNEAQ (reference sequence). The CDR3 length is 15 residues. The CDR3 region is CASSLGDRELETQYF. DNA for the CDR3: TGTGCCAGCAGCTTAGGCGACAGGGAATTAGAGACCCAGTACTTC.

This clonotype has a handful of counts. The V and J genes are TRBV10-3 and TRBJ1-2; maybe TRBD1 (6 bases). The CDR3 loop spans 11 amino acids. The ends were cut back, 9 bases at V and 5 bases at J, with 10 bases in the middle. Germline V gives CDR1 ENHRY, CDR2 SYGVKD. The CDR3: CAIQGVYGYTF. CDR3 nucleotide sequence: TGTGCCATACAGGGAGTATATGGCTACACCTTC.

This clonotype was recorded many times. This sequence joins TRBV12-3 or TRBV12-4 and TRBJ1-2; D call uncertain. The V end was cut by 2 bases, the J end by 3 bases, with 4 bases between. The CDR3 totals 12 residues. CDR3 residues: CASSLRDYGYTF. CDR3 DNA: TGTGCCAGCAGTTTAAGGGACTATGGCTACACCTTC.

Turning to this clonotype: The junction differs from germline at one of its ends, possibly a read error. The chain recombines TRBV12-3 or TRBV12-4 with TRBJ2-5; D gene ambiguous. CDR3 length: 12 amino acids. CDR3 in DNA: TGTACCAGCAGTTTTTCGGGTAATGAGCAGTACTTC. Its translation: CTSSFSGNEQYF.

This clonotype was picked up a small number of times. The chain combines TRBV30 with TRBJ1-4, with D perhaps TRBD1 (5 bases). V shed 4 bases and J shed 4 bases, with 16 bases lying between them. CDR1 and CDR2 (germline): GTSNPN, SVGIG (reference sequence). The CDR3 sequence is 15 residues long. In nucleotides, the CDR3 is TGTGCCTGGACAAGAATGGGGACGGATAATGAAAAACTGTTTTTT. Its protein is CAWTRMGTDNEKLFF.

The rearrangement joins TRBV7-9 to TRBJ1-1, with 8 bases that match TRBD1. The CDR3 spans 16 residues. Germline CDR1 reads SEHNR; CDR2 reads FQNEAQ (reference sequence). With V trimmed by 1 base and J by 1 base, 5 bases remained unmatched. In nucleotides, the CDR3 is TGTGCCAGCAGCTTAGGGGCCGGGACAGGGAACACTGAAGCTTTCTTT. Its translation: CASSLGAGTGNTEAFF.

This clonotype has just a few counts. The chain links TRBV9 to TRBJ2-3; no clear D. CDR3 length: 14 amino acids. V was clipped by 3 bases and J by 0 bases, with 8 bases between them. Germline-derived CDR1 and CDR2 are SGDLS and YYNGEE. The CDR3 loop is CASSALESTDTQYF. CDR3 bases: TGTGCCAGCAGCGCCTTAGAAAGCACAGATACGCAGTATTTT. Full variable domain (outside the CDR3, taken from reference TRBV9 and TRBJ2-3): DSGVTQTPKHLITATGQRVTLRCSPRSGDLSVYWYQQSLDQGLQFLIQYYNGEERAKGNILERFSAQQFPDLHSELNLSSLELGDSALYFCASSALESTDTQYFGPGTRLTVL.

This clonotype appeared a single time. This rearrangement joins TRBV7-2 to TRBJ2-2, with 9 bases lining up with TRBD1. The CDR3 contains 18 residues. Germline CDR1 and CDR2: SGHTA and FQGNSA. V lost 1 base to trimming and J lost 0 bases; unmatched junction nucleotides: 6. The CDR3 DNA follows: TGTGCCAGCAGCTTAGTTGGGACAGGGACTTCGAACACCGGGGAGCTGTTTTTT. Translating it yields CASSLVGTGTSNTGELFF.

The rearrangement joins TRBV7-9 to TRBJ2-2, with D unresolved. The CDR3 spans 14 residues. In germline, CDR1 is SEHNR, CDR2 FQNEAQ (reference sequence). V shed 4 bases and J shed 1 base, with 7 bases lying between them. In DNA form, the CDR3 reads TGTGCCAGCAGCTCAGCCATGAACACCGGGGAGCTGTTTTTT. It yields the protein CASSSAMNTGELFF. Complete variable domain (other parts from reference TRBV7-9 and TRBJ2-2): DTGVSQNPRHKITKRGQNVTFRCDPISEHNRLYWYRQTLGQGPEFLTYFQNEAQLEKSRLLSDRFSAERPKGSFSTLEIQRTEQGDSAMYLCASSSAMNTGELFFGEGSRLTVL.

This clonotype was seen only a few times. Mismatch with germline at one junction end may stem from a read error. The V gene is TRBV12-3 or TRBV12-4, the J gene TRBJ1-1, with TRBD1 as a possible D gene (5 bases). The CDR3 has 13 residues. The CDR3 sequence: CASTWGPNSEAFF. CDR3 in DNA: TGTGCCAGCACGTGGGGACCGAACAGTGAAGCTTTCTTT.

There are many counts of this clonotype. The chain uses TRBV4-1 and TRBJ2-4; unclear D gene. Germline V CDR1 and CDR2: MGHRA, YSYEKL. The CDR3 loop spans 15 amino acids. Trimming shortened V by 0 bases and J by 1 base, and 7 bases separated the two germline ends. CDR3 sequence: CASSQDAVAKNIQYF. CDR3 DNA sequence: TGCGCCAGCAGCCAAGATGCGGTGGCCAAAAACATTCAGTACTTC.

The chain is built from TRBV5-1 and TRBJ2-3; D unclear. CDR3 length: 15 residues. CDR1 SGHRS and CDR2 YFSETQ come from the germline V gene. The V end lost 1 base, the J end lost 2 bases, and 11 bases lay between the germline ends. The CDR3 coding sequence is TGCGCCAGCAGCTTGCGTGTCACCTTCACAGATACGCAGTATTTT. Residues: CASSLRVTFTDTQYF. Variable domain in full (rest from reference TRBV5-1 and TRBJ2-3): KAGVTQTPRYLIKTRGQQVTLSCSPISGHRSVSWYQQTPGQGLQFLFEYFSETQRNKGNFPGRFSGRQFSNSRSEMNVSTLELGDSALYLCASSLRVTFTDTQYFGPGTRLTVL.